The clone carrying this T cell receptor beta chain came up many times. Its target is unknown. This record comes from a study of CD8 T cells in ankylosing spondylitis. The CDR3 length is 16 residues. The germline gives CDR1 SGDLS, CDR2 YYNGEE. V gave up 0 bases and J gave up 5 bases, with 17 bases separating them. Study results and caveats: Some of these motif variants have turned up before, in reports on reactive arthritis synovial fluid and blood. Disease-linked clones reportedly showed significant enrichment in matched ankylosing spondylitis synovial fluid. Clones linked to the disease showed a CD8+ phenotype. They occurred at relatively low frequencies in peripheral blood.

MiXCR, applied by TCRdb to the 5' RACE reads, yields one record per CDR3 protein. The sample lists tens of thousands of distinct CDR3 sequences, 2.5% seen once, with around 7.7% in the top ten. This chain uses TRBV9 with TRBJ1-2, with D perhaps matching TRBD1 (6 bases). The TCR sequence derives from a female donor with ankylosing spondylitis or in good health (not recorded which). Sequences were obtained from blood, either unsorted or a sorted T cell fraction (not recorded which). CDR3 nucleotides: TGTGCCAGCAGCGTAGGGAACCCGGGACAAGATTATGGCTACACCTTC. Protein: CASSVGNPGQDYGYTF.